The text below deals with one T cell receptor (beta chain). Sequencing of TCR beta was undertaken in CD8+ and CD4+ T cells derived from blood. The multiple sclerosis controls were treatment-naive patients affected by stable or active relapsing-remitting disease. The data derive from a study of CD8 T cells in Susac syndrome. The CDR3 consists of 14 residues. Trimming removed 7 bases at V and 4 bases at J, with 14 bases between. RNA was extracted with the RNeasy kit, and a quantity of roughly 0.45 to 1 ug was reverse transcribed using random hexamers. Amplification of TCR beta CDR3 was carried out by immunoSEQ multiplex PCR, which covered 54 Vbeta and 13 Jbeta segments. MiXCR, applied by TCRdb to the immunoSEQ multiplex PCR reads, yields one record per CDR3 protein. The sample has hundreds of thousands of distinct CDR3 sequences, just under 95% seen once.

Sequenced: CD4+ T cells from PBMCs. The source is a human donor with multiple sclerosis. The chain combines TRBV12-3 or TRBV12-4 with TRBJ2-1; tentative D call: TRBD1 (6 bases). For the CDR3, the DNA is TGTGCCAGCACCGGACAGATTAATTACAATGAGCAGTTCTTC. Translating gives CASTGQINYNEQFF.